This T cell receptor (beta chain) was sequenced in a study of shared clonotypes between healthy human individuals. Study information: There were three CD4 naive, three CD4 memory, two CD8 naive and one CD8 memory plates per donor. Study-wide results and caveats: Sharing of clonotypes among donors was expected to vary with sequencing depth. Shared across four donors were around 5% of the naive CD4 clonotypes.

This clone was detected only once. The antigen is undetermined. Original data processing: Sequence data from immunoSEQ were junction-only and lacked quality scores; consequently, filtering differed. TCRdb's table, derived via immunoSEQ multiplex PCR, lists solely in-frame clones and lacks some. The DNA was the basis for D and trimming; V, J and clone size are from that table. The profile shows some 2,500,000 clones, under 95% of them singletons. This sequence originates from a man aged 18-30 years in good health. Some clones in this sample may be carry-over from other donors' samples. Sequenced material: naive CD4+ T cells from PBMCs. Subset defined: CD45RA+ positively selected.

The DNA for the CDR3 is TGTGCCAGCACCCCCGACAGTGTCGGCACTGAAGCTTTCTTT. This gives the protein CASTPDSVGTEAFF. This rearrangement joins TRBV6-5 to TRBJ1-1, with D perhaps TRBD1 (5 bases). Germline CDR1 and CDR2: MNHEY and SVGAGI. The length of the CDR3 is 14 residues. With 7 bases removed from V and 4 bases from J, the gap between germline ends came to 16 bases.